This is a list of T cell receptor beta chains from one sample in a study of OX40 agonist ivuxolimab in advanced cancers. Libraries were prepared by immunoSEQ multiplex PCR; TCRdb keeps only in-frame clonotypes and omits some of them. The sample lists some 41,000 clones; about 88% were seen once. The sequenced sample was CD4+ or CD8+ T cells sorted from blood, obtained in a trial of the OX40 agonist ivuxolimab. These receptors were obtained from an adult with an advanced solid tumor such as melanoma, head and neck, liver or kidney cancer. Both conserved end residues are trimmed from each CDR3.

v_gene: TRBV6-5; CDR3aa: ASSYRGGAGNTIY
v_gene: TRBV5-6; CDR3aa: ASSSGQSNYRGEQF
v_gene: TRBV2; CDR3aa: ASSEWQAFSSGANVLT
v_gene: TRBV29-1; CDR3aa: SVADRGVAF
v_gene: TRBV7-3; CDR3aa: ASSLTATSGETQY
v_gene: TRBV7-9; CDR3aa: ASSFKLQGAREQY
v_gene: TRBV2; CDR3aa: ASSGGRETEQY
v_gene: TRBV7-2; CDR3aa: ASSPSGSEAF
v_gene: TRBV11-2; CDR3aa: ASSPRKRDSNQPQH
v_gene: TRBV5-6; CDR3aa: ASSLYTGTNYGYT
v_gene: TRBV7-9; CDR3aa: ASSLTGTGFNEQF
v_gene: TRBV11-3; CDR3aa: ASSLGGDLTYEQY
v_gene: TRBV9; CDR3aa: ASSVDSSKTQY
v_gene: TRBV7-3; CDR3aa: ASSRWGSGYT
v_gene: TRBV5-4; CDR3aa: ASSLVGRGGRTEAF
v_gene: TRBV6-1; CDR3aa: ASSEALAGDTQY
v_gene: TRBV18; CDR3aa: ASSPTHPSGYT
v_gene: TRBV4-1; CDR3aa: ASSQGRGSTGELF
v_gene: TRBV6-5; CDR3aa: ASSYSVGMTEAF
v_gene: TRBV28; CDR3aa: ASSLGGGQETQY
v_gene: TRBV7-2; CDR3aa: ASSQGRRLETQY
v_gene: TRBV6-1; CDR3aa: ASSLEEVYEQY
v_gene: TRBV12-5; CDR3aa: ASGYGQGTRDEQF
v_gene: TRBV29-1; CDR3aa: SVEDRGTGSYEQY
v_gene: TRBV6-5; CDR3aa: ASSYSRDTNTEAF
v_gene: TRBV5-1; CDR3aa: ASSLARGDGYT
v_gene: TRBV7-8; CDR3aa: ASSRAQGNQPQH
v_gene: TRBV27; CDR3aa: ASSSTPAGFLV
v_gene: TRBV4-2; CDR3aa: ASSQDLPSGVNNEQF